Presented here are 13 T cell receptor beta chains from one specimen sequenced in a study of shared clonotypes between healthy human individuals. The repertoire was sequenced with immunoSEQ multiplex PCR; TCRdb's copy has only in-frame clones and lacks some. Of about 2 million clones in the sample, roughly 96% were seen once. The sequencing input was naive CD4+ T cells sorted from blood. Subset meaning: CD45RA+ positively selected. The receptors were gathered from a man aged 18-30 years in good health.

The chain is built from TRBV25-1 and TRBJ2-7, with 8 bases lining up with TRBD2. After removal of 2 bases from V and 5 bases from J, the junction contained 5 bases not matched to a gene. CDR3 length equals 14 residues. Germline V gene lookup returns CDR1 MGHDK and CDR2 SYGVNS. This CDR3 is CASSEEGLVNEQYF. DNA for the CDR3: TGTGCCAGCAGTGAAGAGGGACTAGTCAACGAGCAGTACTTC.

The chain links TRBV4-1 to TRBJ1-2; D call uncertain. Trimming removed 1 base at V and 4 bases at J, with 7 bases between. In germline, CDR1 is MGHRA, CDR2 YSYEKL. The CDR3 has 13 residues. CDR3: CASSQVGLYGYTF. CDR3 DNA sequence: TGCGCCAGCAGCCAAGTAGGACTCTATGGCTACACCTTC.

This clone was picked up a small number of times. The chain uses TRBV5-1 and TRBJ1-2; 7 nucleotides match TRBD1. Germline lookup yields CDR1 SGHRS and CDR2 YFSETQ. After removal of 4 bases from V and 7 bases from J, the junction contained 7 bases not matched to a gene. This CDR3 contains 13 residues. This CDR3 reads CASSPPGGFGYTF. CDR3 nucleotides: TGCGCCAGCAGCCCACCAGGGGGTTTTGGCTACACCTTC. The full variable domain, in which reference TRBV5-1 and TRBJ1-2 provide the parts outside the CDR3, is KAGVTQTPRYLIKTRGQQVTLSCSPISGHRSVSWYQQTPGQGLQFLFEYFSETQRNKGNFPGRFSGRQFSNSRSEMNVSTLELGDSALYLCASSPPGGFGYTFGSGTRLTVV.

This chain connects TRBV6-5 to TRBJ1-1; D is perhaps TRBD1 (5 bases). The V end was cut by 10 bases, the J end by 4 bases, with 19 bases between. Germline values: CDR1 MNHEY, CDR2 SVGAGI. The CDR3 sequence is 14 residues long. CDR3 sequence reads: CATKPGQGGTEAFF. The CDR3, as DNA: TGTGCCACCAAGCCGGGCCAGGGCGGCACTGAAGCTTTCTTT.

The chain employs TRBV15 and TRBJ1-2, with D possibly matching TRBD1 (6 bases). The length of the CDR3 is 14 residues. V lost 4 bases and J 5 bases, leaving 14 bases between the germline ends. Germline CDR1 and CDR2: LNHNV and YYDKDF (reference sequence). CDR3 residues: CATSMPGTHYGYTF. The CDR3 bases are TGTGCCACCAGCATGCCCGGGACACATTATGGCTACACCTTC.

The chain carries TRBV7-9 and TRBJ2-5; D tentatively reads TRBD1 or TRBD2 (5 bases each). Trimming removed 7 bases at V and 3 bases at J, with 15 bases between. CDR3 length equals 14 residues. The germline CDR1 and CDR2 sequences are SEHNR and FQNEAQ (reference sequence). The CDR3 DNA reads as TGTGCCAGCATCTTTGGGGGTCTGGAAGAGACCCAGTACTTC. The encoded protein is CASIFGGLEETQYF.

The chain uses TRBV18 and TRBJ1-2; D is perhaps TRBD1 (5 bases). CDR1 and CDR2 from the germline V gene are KGHSH and LQKENI. The CDR3 is 15 residues long. Trimming pared 6 bases from V and 5 bases from J, leaving 19 bases between. CDR3 loop: CASSPSFGREYGYTF. For the CDR3, the DNA is TGTGCCAGCTCCCCCTCTTTTGGCAGGGAATATGGCTACACCTTC. The full variable domain, in which reference TRBV18 and TRBJ1-2 provide the parts outside the CDR3, is NAGVMQNPRHLVRRRGQEARLRCSPMKGHSHVYWYRQLPEEGLKFMVYLQKENIIDESGMPKERFSAEFPKEGPSILRIQQVVRGDSAAYFCASSPSFGREYGYTFGSGTRLTVV.

The CDR3 DNA sequence: TGTGCCAGCAGCTTAGTGCCGGGAGACCTGAATGAGCAGTTCTTC. This codes for CASSLVPGDLNEQFF. The V and J genes are TRBV11-2 and TRBJ2-1, with D perhaps matching TRBD2 (6 bases). V shed 1 base and J shed 7 bases, with 14 bases lying between them. CDR3 length: 15 residues. Germline V CDR1 and CDR2: SGHAT, FQNNGV.

V is TRBV2 and J is TRBJ2-7; TRBD1 is a possible D gene (6 bases). Germline V gene data show CDR1 as SNHLY and CDR2 as FYNNEI. V was shortened by 5 bases and J by 7 bases, with 12 bases between the two germline ends. The CDR3 has 12 amino acids. In DNA, the CDR3 is TGTGCCAGCAGTTTCCAGGGGAGTGAGCAGTACTTC. It codes for CASSFQGSEQYF.

The V and J genes are TRBV15 and TRBJ1-4; D is ambiguous. CDR1 and CDR2 (germline): LNHNV, YYDKDF (reference sequence). The CDR3 contains 17 residues. V shed 0 bases and J shed 0 bases, with 11 bases lying between them. CDR3 region: CATSRDLTAATNEKLFF. DNA of the CDR3: TGTGCCACCAGCAGAGATCTCACGGCAGCAACTAATGAAAAACTGTTTTTT.

The chain is built from TRBV9 and TRBJ2-1; TRBD1 might be the D (6 bases). Trimming removed 2 bases at V and 4 bases at J, with 16 bases between. Germline CDR1 reads SGDLS; CDR2 reads YYNGEE. This CDR3 is 16 amino acids long. The CDR3 spells CASSVDPVGAYNEQFF. CDR3 coding DNA: TGTGCCAGCAGCGTCGACCCCGTGGGGGCATACAATGAGCAGTTCTTC.

CDR3 in DNA: TGTGCCAGCAGTGACGATCCAGGGGGCTTCTCTGGCTACACCTTC. As protein: CASSDDPGGFSGYTF. V gene TRBV6-4 combines with J gene TRBJ1-2, with 8 bases identical to TRBD1. V was clipped by 2 bases and J by 7 bases; unmatched bases: 9. CDR3 length equals 15 residues. Looked up from germline, CDR1 is MRHNA and CDR2 is SNTAGT.

CDR3 in DNA: TGTGCCAGTAGTTTCGACGGAGTTTACGAGCAGTACTTC. This encodes CASSFDGVYEQYF. The chain is built from TRBV19 and TRBJ2-7; D call uncertain. The CDR3 runs to 13 residues. CDR1 is LNHDA and CDR2 is SQIVND in the germline V gene (reference sequence). With 5 bases removed from V and 4 bases from J, the gap between germline ends came to 12 bases.